The 2 T cell receptor beta chains listed next were all sequenced from one sample in a study of shared clonotypes between healthy human individuals. The repertoire was sequenced with immunoSEQ multiplex PCR; TCRdb's copy has only in-frame clones and lacks some. This table holds about half a million clones, around 80% found once. Material: PBMCs. The receptors here all came from a woman aged 40 to 50 in good health. Some clones in this sample may be carry-over from other donors' samples.

This chain uses TRBV30 with TRBJ2-3; 8 nucleotides match TRBD1. The CDR3 is made up of 13 amino acids. The V gene end was trimmed by 8 bases and the J gene end by 3 bases; junction bases not matched to a gene: 7. The germline CDR1 and CDR2 sequences are GTSNPN and SVGIG (reference sequence). CDR3 in DNA: TGTGCCACGGACAGGGAATGGACAGATACGCAGTATTTT. It codes for CATDREWTDTQYF.

This chain uses TRBV14 with TRBJ2-7, with D possibly matching TRBD2 (6 bases). CDR3 length: 14 residues. Trimming pared 0 bases from V and 7 bases from J, leaving 13 bases between. Germline V gene sequence: CDR1 SGHDN, CDR2 FVKESK. The CDR3 sequence: CASSQEFVGGEQYF. The CDR3 DNA sequence: TGTGCCAGCAGCCAAGAGTTCGTGGGAGGTGAGCAGTACTTC.